This T cell receptor (beta chain) was retrieved from a study of T cell clones after liver transplantation. On the study more broadly: Pre-transplant mixed lymphocyte reactions yielded third-party-reactive TCRbeta sequences as comparators for graft-donor-reactive sequences.

Profiled with immunoSEQ multiplex PCR; TCRdb holds only in-frame clones, not every one. The table shows about 120,000 clones, with just over 90% occurring only once. Germline CDR1 MNHEY, CDR2 SMNVEV (reference sequence). The CDR3 is 18 residues long. Trimming pared 2 bases from V and 0 bases from J, leaving 19 bases between. This chain joins TRBV27 and TRBJ1-1; D is ambiguous. The receptor was isolated from a human patient who received a liver transplant. Among the T cells, some may be from the graft donor. The specimen was CD4+ T cells from blood, collected 12 months after liver transplant. CDR3: CASSLKVIGQIMNTEAFF. The CDR3 DNA is TGTGCCAGCAGTTTAAAGGTTATCGGCCAGATCATGAACACTGAAGCTTTCTTT.